These T cell receptor beta chains were read from a single sample in a study of T-cell memory formation after mild COVID-19. MiXCR, applied by TCRdb to the 5' RACE reads, yields one record per CDR3 protein. The table records under 400,000 distinct CDR3 sequences, under 25% of them present only once. The sequenced sample consisted of PBMCs or a T cell subset sorted from them (not recorded which). The receptors shown here come from an adult woman who had mild COVID-19 (a few samples of this study predate the infection). Cell type and time point are not known. CDR3s include the opening cysteine and the closing phenylalanine or tryptophan. A D gene is named only where the DNA matches it firmly. Not every row has a clone size; where given, it reads once, few, many or a size class.

CDR3aa,CDR3nt,len,abundance,d_gene,j_gene,v_gene
CSARDEVDNEQFF,TGCAGTGCTAGAGATGAGGTTGACAATGAGCAGTTCTTC,13,NA,NA,TRBJ2-1,TRBV20-1
CASSHPTEGEREATDTQYF,TGTGCCAGCAGCCACCCCACTGAGGGCGAGCGGGAGGCCACAGATACGCAGTATTTT,19,NA,TRBD2,TRBJ2-3,TRBV4-2
CASSYSTTGTRADTQYF,TGTGCCAGCAGTTACTCGACGACTGGGACTAGGGCGGATACGCAGTATTTT,17,NA,TRBD2,TRBJ2-3,TRBV6-6
CASSRVQGYEQYF,TGTGCCAGCAGTCGCGTACAGGGCTACGAGCAGTACTTC,13,NA,NA,TRBJ2-7,TRBV27
CASRPDRVESSYEQYF,TGTGCCAGCAGACCGGACAGGGTTGAGAGCTCCTACGAGCAGTACTTC,16,NA,TRBD1,TRBJ2-7,TRBV28
CASSQDSLGAGGYTF,TGCGCCAGCAGCCAAGATTCTTTGGGCGCAGGTGGCTACACCTTC,15,NA,NA,TRBJ1-2,TRBV4-3
CASSESGFAFEQYF,TGTGCCAGCAGTGAATCAGGGTTTGCTTTCGAGCAGTACTTC,14,few,NA,TRBJ2-7,TRBV6-1
CASSSLGQGPYEQYF,TGTGCCAGCAGTTCACTCGGGCAGGGTCCCTACGAGCAGTACTTC,15,NA,NA,TRBJ2-7,TRBV6-5
CASSPFSAGDNEQFF,TGTGCCAGCAGCCCATTCTCTGCAGGGGATAATGAGCAGTTCTTC,15,few,NA,TRBJ2-1,TRBV7-3
CASSLDLNSGAYNEQFF,TGTGCCAGCAGCTTAGATCTTAATAGCGGAGCCTACAATGAGCAGTTCTTC,17,NA,NA,TRBJ2-1,TRBV11-2
CATSYGQNTEAFF,TGTGCCACCAGCTACGGACAGAACACTGAAGCTTTCTTT,13,few,NA,TRBJ1-1,TRBV15
CASSQGRMNTEAFF,TGCGCCAGCAGCCAAGGGCGGATGAACACTGAAGCTTTCTTT,14,few,NA,TRBJ1-1,TRBV4-3
CASSLWGGSDTEAFF,TGTGCCAGCAGCTTATGGGGGGGCTCGGACACTGAAGCTTTCTTT,15,few,NA,TRBJ1-1,TRBV7-8
CASGQSSGANVLTF,TGTGCCAGCGGTCAAAGCTCTGGGGCCAACGTCCTGACTTTC,14,few,NA,TRBJ2-6,TRBV6-5
CASSFIVPSYNEQFF,TGTGCCAGCAGTTTTATAGTCCCCTCCTACAATGAGCAGTTCTTC,15,NA,NA,TRBJ2-1,TRBV12-3/TRBV12-4
CASSQDPGGGGRISGNTIYF,TGCGCCAGCAGCCAAGATCCAGGTGGCGGCGGAAGAATCTCTGGAAACACCATATATTTT,20,NA,NA,TRBJ1-3,TRBV4-3
CASRQTGGSPLHF,TGTGCCAGCAGGCAAACTGGGGGTTCACCCCTCCACTTT,13,NA,NA,TRBJ1-6,TRBV21-1
CASSESGTGHRYEQYF,TGTGCCAGCAGTGAAAGCGGGACAGGGCATCGGTACGAGCAGTACTTC,16,NA,TRBD1,TRBJ2-7,TRBV25-1
CASSTGSGYTF,TGTGCCAGCAGTACGGGTAGCGGCTACACCTTC,11,NA,NA,TRBJ1-2,TRBV6-2/TRBV6-3
CASSLGQGGVTDTEAFF,TGCGCCAGCAGCTTAGGACAGGGTGGCGTTACGGACACTGAAGCTTTCTTT,17,few,TRBD1,TRBJ1-1,TRBV5-1
CSVTSEVDTGELFF,TGCAGCGTTACTAGCGAGGTGGACACCGGGGAGCTGTTTTTT,14,few,TRBD2,TRBJ2-2,TRBV29-1
CASSRNPFQGVTYYGYTF,TGTGCCAGCAGCCGAAACCCCTTCCAAGGAGTCACTTACTATGGCTACACCTTC,18,few,NA,TRBJ1-2,TRBV27
CASSATSGRPSTDTQYF,TGTGCCAGCAGCGCGACTAGCGGGAGGCCTAGCACAGATACGCAGTATTTT,17,NA,TRBD2,TRBJ2-3,TRBV9
CASSVDDRYEQYF,TGTGCCAGCAGCGTAGATGACCGCTACGAGCAGTACTTC,13,NA,NA,TRBJ2-7,TRBV9
CASSHTRNEKLFF,TGTGCCAGCAGCCACACAAGGAATGAAAAACTGTTTTTT,13,NA,NA,TRBJ1-4,TRBV7-8
CASSDRGLAKNIQYF,TGTGCCAGCAGTGACAGGGGGTTAGCCAAAAACATTCAGTACTTC,15,few,TRBD1,TRBJ2-4,TRBV2
CASSLWEEETQYF,TGTGCCAGCAGCTTATGGGAGGAGGAGACCCAGTACTTC,13,few,NA,TRBJ2-5,TRBV7-3
CSVEKGIGTEAFF,TGCAGCGTAGAAAAGGGAATAGGCACTGAAGCTTTCTTT,13,few,NA,TRBJ1-1,TRBV29-1
CASSFVITDTQYF,TGTGCCAGCAGCTTTGTGATAACAGATACGCAGTATTTT,13,NA,NA,TRBJ2-3,TRBV7-3
CASSAGTANEQFF,TGTGCCAGCTCGGCAGGGACGGCAAATGAGCAGTTCTTC,13,NA,NA,TRBJ2-1,TRBV18
CASASLQETQYF,TGTGCCAGCGCGAGCCTCCAAGAGACCCAGTACTTC,12,NA,NA,TRBJ2-5,TRBV6-2/TRBV6-3
CASSWASYNEQFF,TGTGCCAGCAGTTGGGCCTCGTACAATGAGCAGTTCTTC,13,few,NA,TRBJ2-1,TRBV6-2/TRBV6-3
CASSQEGPSGTDYGYTF,TGTGCCAGCAGCCAGGAGGGACCCTCCGGGACCGACTATGGCTACACCTTC,17,NA,NA,TRBJ1-2,TRBV3-1
CASSLSWGRNTEAFF,TGTGCCAGCAGTTTATCCTGGGGCAGGAACACTGAAGCTTTCTTT,15,NA,NA,TRBJ1-1,TRBV12-3/TRBV12-4
CATSVVGTSGRGEQFF,TGTGCCACCAGTGTTGTAGGGACTAGCGGGAGAGGTGAGCAGTTCTTC,16,few,TRBD2,TRBJ2-1,TRBV24-1
CAWVTPRGRIYNEQFF,TGTGCCTGGGTCACCCCGAGGGGGCGCATCTACAATGAGCAGTTCTTC,16,NA,TRBD1,TRBJ2-1,TRBV30
CSAHFTGRTDTQYF,TGCAGTGCACATTTTACAGGGCGCACAGATACGCAGTATTTT,14,few,NA,TRBJ2-3,TRBV20-1
CASSVDLAGVREQYF,TGTGCCAGCAGCGTAGATTTGGCGGGAGTCCGGGAGCAGTACTTC,15,NA,TRBD2,TRBJ2-7,TRBV9
CASTWEEGQPQHF,TGTGCCAGCACTTGGGAGGAGGGACAGCCCCAGCATTTT,13,NA,NA,TRBJ1-5,TRBV6-1
CASSLQGVTGELFF,TGCGCCAGCAGCCTACAGGGGGTTACCGGGGAGCTGTTTTTT,14,many,TRBD1,TRBJ2-2,TRBV5-1
CSVGGRTTEQYF,TGCAGCGTGGGCGGGAGGACTACGGAGCAGTACTTC,12,few,TRBD2,TRBJ2-7,TRBV29-1
CSARDWTGGPHEQFF,TGCAGTGCTAGAGATTGGACGGGAGGGCCGCATGAGCAGTTCTTC,15,NA,TRBD2,TRBJ2-1,TRBV20-1
CASSRGLAGGLGYNEQFF,TGTGCCAGCAGCCGGGGGCTAGCGGGGGGGCTTGGGTACAATGAGCAGTTCTTC,18,many,TRBD2,TRBJ2-1,TRBV4-2
CSAKEGGNTEAFF,TGCAGTGCTAAAGAGGGGGGGAACACTGAAGCTTTCTTT,13,few,NA,TRBJ1-1,TRBV20-1
CASSLGGWEQDIQYF,TGTGCCAGCAGTTTAGGGGGCTGGGAGCAGGACATTCAGTACTTC,15,NA,NA,TRBJ2-4,TRBV12-3/TRBV12-4
CASSSAASYNEQFF,TGCGCCAGCAGCTCAGCGGCGTCCTACAATGAGCAGTTCTTC,14,few,NA,TRBJ2-1,TRBV5-1
CATIAVSDTQYF,TGTGCCACCATCGCAGTATCAGATACGCAGTATTTT,12,few,NA,TRBJ2-3,TRBV24-1
CSARVLWESPLHF,TGCAGTGCTAGAGTACTGTGGGAGTCACCCCTCCACTTT,13,NA,NA,TRBJ1-6,TRBV20-1
CASSHYLTGAAYEQYF,TGTGCCAGCAGCCACTACCTGACAGGGGCCGCCTACGAGCAGTACTTC,16,NA,TRBD1,TRBJ2-7,TRBV12-3/TRBV12-4
CASSFMDTQYF,TGTGCCAGCAGTTTCATGGATACGCAGTATTTT,11,NA,NA,TRBJ2-3,TRBV12-3/TRBV12-4
CASSVGGTGLGNTEAFF,TGTGCCAGCAGCGTGGGGGGTACGGGCCTAGGAAACACTGAAGCTTTCTTT,17,NA,NA,TRBJ1-1,TRBV9
CASSQTIPTAGAGDTQYF,TGCGCCAGCAGCCAAACCATCCCGACTGCGGGTGCTGGAGATACGCAGTATTTT,18,few,NA,TRBJ2-3,TRBV4-1